The 19 T cell receptor beta chains below were found in one sample sequenced in a study of blood T cell repertoires in COVID-19. Using immunoSEQ multiplex PCR, the repertoire was profiled, and TCRdb retains in-frame clones only, with some absent. The sample lists 350,000 or so clones, 92% seen once, with approximately 17% in the top ten. The sample consisted of PBMCs or T cells enriched from blood (not recorded which). These receptor sequences come from a woman aged 25 to 45 who had recovered from COVID-19.

The V call is TRBV2, the J call TRBJ1-5; the D gene is possibly TRBD1 (6 bases). V shed 6 bases and J shed 4 bases, with 16 bases lying between them. The CDR3 covers 15 residues. The germline V gene has CDR1 SNHLY and CDR2 FYNNEI. The chain's CDR3 is CASRGGDTGNQPQHF. The CDR3 DNA reads as TGTGCCAGCAGGGGAGGGGACACAGGGAATCAGCCCCAGCATTTT.

The gene calls are TRBV5-1 and TRBJ2-3; 7 positions agree with TRBD1. Germline V CDR1 and CDR2: SGHRS, YFSETQ. Losses at the gene ends were 0 bases for V and 2 bases for J; bases not matched to a gene: 9. The CDR3 is made up of 17 amino acids. The CDR3 nucleotides are TGCGCCAGCAGCTTGGCCATCTCTACAGGGGCCACAGATACGCAGTATTTT. It is translated as CASSLAISTGATDTQYF.

This clone has a single count. This chain links TRBV19 with TRBJ1-6; TRBD1 agrees at 7 bases. Germline trimming cut 5 bases from V and 9 bases from J; bases unmatched to any gene: 10. The CDR3 spans 15 residues. Per the germline V gene, CDR1 is LNHDA and CDR2 is SQIVND (reference sequence). CDR3 region: CASSPVGGDRSPLHF. In DNA, the CDR3 is TGTGCCAGTAGTCCGGTAGGGGGCGACCGTTCACCCCTCCACTTT. The full variable domain, its missing parts supplied by reference TRBV19 and TRBJ1-6, is DGGITQSPKYLFRKEGQNVTLSCEQNLNHDAMYWYRQDPGQGLRLIYYSQIVNDFQKGDIAEGYSVSREKKESFPLTVTSAQKNPTAFYLCASSPVGGDRSPLHFGNGTRLTVT.

The rearrangement uses TRBV5-1 and TRBJ1-3, with TRBD1 matching 7 bases. Germline CDR1 and CDR2: SGHRS and YFSETQ. V lost 5 bases and J lost 4; bases outside the gene matches: 6. CDR3 size: 14 residues. CDR3 sequence reads: CASRSGTEGNTIYF. The CDR3 nucleotides are TGCGCCAGCAGATCCGGGACAGAAGGAAACACCATATATTTT.

The gene calls are TRBV27 and TRBJ1-1; tentative D call: TRBD1 (5 bases). V lost 1 base and J lost 1, with 7 bases in between. The CDR3 runs 14 residues. Germline-derived CDR1 and CDR2 are MNHEY and SMNVEV (reference sequence). Here the CDR3 DNA reads TGTGCCAGCAGTTTATGGGGGGAGAACACTGAAGCTTTCTTT. Protein product: CASSLWGENTEAFF.

The chain carries TRBV27 and TRBJ1-2; TRBD1 aligns across 7 bases. CDR3 length: 15 residues. The V gene's germline CDR1 is MNHEY and CDR2 SMNVEV (reference sequence). After removal of 4 bases from V and 5 bases from J, the junction contained 10 bases not matched to a gene. Written as DNA, the CDR3 is TGTGCCAGCAGTTCAATTATACAGGGGAGGTATGGCTACACCTTC. Protein: CASSSIIQGRYGYTF.

The chain recombines TRBV12-3 or TRBV12-4 with TRBJ1-6; TRBD1 might be the D (5 bases). The V gene lost 0 bases and the J gene lost 14 bases, with 5 bases spanning the gap. The CDR3 is 11 amino acids. CDR3 sequence: CASSLARALHF. The CDR3 coding sequence is TGTGCCAGCAGTTTAGCCAGGGCCCTCCACTTT.

This sequence joins TRBV19 and TRBJ2-3; possibly TRBD1 for D (6 bases). V lost 7 bases to trimming and J lost 0 bases, with 11 bases between them. Germline values: CDR1 LNHDA, CDR2 SQIVND (reference sequence). This CDR3 spans 14 amino acids. The CDR3 DNA reads TGTGCCAGTAAGGGGACACTTAGCACAGATACGCAGTATTTT. Translated: CASKGTLSTDTQYF.

This chain links TRBV28 with TRBJ1-5; 7 bases fit TRBD1. CDR1 is MDHEN and CDR2 is SYDVKM in the germline V gene. J lost 2 bases, V lost 10 bases, and 2 bases had no gene match. The length of the CDR3 is 12 residues. In nucleotides, the CDR3 is TGTGCCACCGACAGGGGCAATCAGCCCCAGCATTTT. Encoded protein: CATDRGNQPQHF.

J is TRBJ1-1 and V is TRBV5-6; D call uncertain. CDR1 and CDR2 (germline): SGHDT, YYEEEE. Trimming removed 0 bases at V and 1 base at J, with 13 bases between. The CDR3 has 16 amino acids. The CDR3 here is CASSLASTRGNTEAFF. CDR3 coding DNA: TGTGCCAGCAGCTTGGCCTCGACTCGCGGGAACACTGAAGCTTTCTTT. The full variable domain, rest sourced from reference TRBV5-6 and TRBJ1-1, is DAGVTQSPTHLIKTRGQQVTLRCSPKSGHDTVSWYQQALGQGPQFIFQYYEEEERQRGNFPDRFSGHQFPNYSSELNVNALLLGDSALYLCASSLASTRGNTEAFFGQGTRLTVV.

This clone was picked up one time. CDR3 bases: TGTGCCAGCTCACCGAGTCCGGGAATCTCTGGAAACACCATATATTTT. The encoded protein is CASSPSPGISGNTIYF. The V gene is TRBV18, the J gene TRBJ1-3; no reliable D call. The CDR3 runs 16 residues. CDR1 is KGHSH, CDR2 LQKENI, per germline. The V and J ends lost 3 bases and 0 bases respectively, with 12 bases between them.

V gene TRBV7-2 combines with J gene TRBJ2-7; 9 nucleotides match TRBD2. V lost 8 bases and J lost 3; bases outside the gene matches: 8. Germline V gene data show CDR1 as SGHTA and CDR2 as FQGNSA. The CDR3 has 14 amino acids. For the CDR3, the DNA is TGTGCCAGCTCCGCGGGGGGGGGCAACTACGAGCAGTACTTC. Its protein is CASSAGGGNYEQYF.

V gene TRBV5-4 combines with J gene TRBJ2-3, with D unresolved. CDR3 size: 16 residues. V was cut by 3 bases and J by 7 bases, with 21 bases left in between. Germline CDR1 reads SGHNT; CDR2 reads YYREEE (reference sequence). The CDR3 DNA sequence: TGTGCCAGCAGCTCCCCAGAATATACAGATCCACATACGCAGTATTTT. This codes for CASSSPEYTDPHTQYF.

J is TRBJ1-4 and V is TRBV18; D ambiguous. The CDR3 runs to 11 residues. The V gene's germline CDR1 is KGHSH and CDR2 LQKENI. V lost 5 bases, J lost 13 bases, and 11 bases lay in between. DNA of the CDR3: TGTGCCAGCTCAAACTCAGAGGGACTGTTTTTT. Its translation is CASSNSEGLFF.

The chain uses TRBV4-1 and TRBJ2-1; 9 nucleotides line up with TRBD1. V shed 3 bases, J shed 6 bases, and the junction held 0 bases outside the gene matches. CDR3 length equals 13 residues. Germline lookup yields CDR1 MGHRA and CDR2 YSYEKL. CDR3 loop: CASSQGQGNEQFF. Here the CDR3 DNA reads TGCGCCAGCAGCCAGGGACAGGGCAATGAGCAGTTCTTC.

This clone was seen a single time. The chain links TRBV7-8 to TRBJ1-6; tentative D call: TRBD1 (5 bases). Germline lookup yields CDR1 SGHVS and CDR2 FQNEAQ. Between the trimmed V and J ends, which lost 2 bases and 5 bases, there was a span of 13 bases. The CDR3 consists of 16 residues. CDR3 DNA sequence: TGTGCCAGCAGCTTAAGTGGGGGAGGGAATAATTCACCCCTCCACTTT. Its protein product is CASSLSGGGNNSPLHF. The entire variable domain, with the rest obtained from reference TRBV7-8 and TRBJ1-6, is as follows: GAGVSQSPRYKVAKRGQDVALRCDPISGHVSLFWYQQALGQGPEFLTYFQNEAQLDKSGLPSDRFFAERPEGSVSTLKIQRTQQEDSAVYLCASSLSGGGNNSPLHFGNGTRLTVT.

The chain has TRBV28 and TRBJ1-5; D perhaps matches TRBD1 (5 bases). In germline, CDR1 is MDHEN, CDR2 SYDVKM. The V end was cut by 8 bases, the J end by 7 bases, with 24 bases between. The CDR3 totals 16 residues. The CDR3 loop is CASLSRRGLVAQPQHF. In nucleotides, the CDR3 is TGTGCCAGCCTCTCGCGCCGGGGACTCGTTGCCCAGCCCCAGCATTTT.

The chain is built from TRBV18 and TRBJ2-7, with 10 bases fitting TRBD1. Germline loops: CDR1 KGHSH, CDR2 LQKENI. V shed 4 bases, J shed 3 bases, and the junction held 6 bases outside the gene matches. The CDR3 length is 15 residues. The CDR3 region has the DNA TGTGCCAGCTCACTGGGGACAGGGGCTAACTACGAGCAGTACTTC. Translation gives CASSLGTGANYEQYF.

This rearrangement joins TRBV6-5 to TRBJ2-3; 11 positions agree with TRBD2. Germline loops: CDR1 MNHEY, CDR2 SVGAGI. The CDR3 is 16 residues long. With V trimmed by 4 bases and J by 0 bases, 3 bases remained unmatched. CDR3 in DNA: TGTGCCAGCAGTTCGCGGACTAGCGGGAGCACAGATACGCAGTATTTT. Protein sequence: CASSSRTSGSTDTQYF.